The 32 T cell receptor beta chains reported below all come from one sample, sequenced in a study of T cell changes during pregnancy in multiple sclerosis. Profiling relied on immunoSEQ multiplex PCR, and the TCRdb table lists in-frame clones only, not all of them. The table has 70,000 or so clones, 80% to 95% seen once. Sequenced here: CD4+ T cells from peripheral blood mononuclear cells, sampled after pregnancy. These receptors were collected from a female donor with multiple sclerosis, enrolled in a pregnancy study.

This clone was picked up one time. V usage is TRBV19 and J usage is TRBJ1-3, with D uncertain. Germline V gene data show CDR1 as LNHDA and CDR2 as SQIVND (reference sequence). CDR3 size: 14 residues. V was cut by 5 bases and J by 1 base, with 9 bases left in between. In nucleotides, the CDR3 is TGTGCCAGTAGTCCAGGTATTTCTGGAAACACCATATATTTT. It translates to CASSPGISGNTIYF.

The chain couples TRBV5-4 to TRBJ1-1; no clear D gene. Germline-derived CDR1 and CDR2 are SGHNT and YYREEE (reference sequence). The CDR3 consists of 14 residues. V was trimmed by 3 bases and J by 0 bases, leaving 9 bases between them. The DNA for the CDR3 is TGTGCCAGCAGCTGGGCAAGAATGAACACTGAAGCTTTCTTT. Its translation is CASSWARMNTEAFF.

This rearrangement joins TRBV7-9 to TRBJ2-1; TRBD2 might be the D (5 bases). The CDR3 extends over 18 amino acids. V shed 2 bases and J shed 4 bases, with 21 bases lying between them. Germline values: CDR1 SEHNR, CDR2 FQNEAQ (reference sequence). CDR3 in amino acids: CASSLPKNEGEGYNEQFF. As DNA, the CDR3 is TGTGCCAGCAGCTTACCAAAAAACGAGGGAGAAGGGTACAATGAGCAGTTCTTC.

V usage is TRBV19 and J usage is TRBJ2-7, with TRBD2 matching over 12 bases. The length of the CDR3 is 16 residues. Germline values: CDR1 LNHDA, CDR2 SQIVND (reference sequence). J gave up 4 bases and V 5 bases, and 9 bases lay outside the gene matches. The CDR3: CASSGAGTSGRYEQYF. The CDR3 nucleotides read TGTGCCAGTAGTGGGGCGGGCACTAGCGGGAGGTACGAGCAGTACTTC.

This clone was recorded once. The V and J genes are TRBV5-1 and TRBJ1-2; a weak D match, TRBD1 (5 bases). Trimming removed 0 bases at V and 2 bases at J, with 14 bases between. There are 16 residues in the CDR3. CDR1 SGHRS and CDR2 YFSETQ come from the germline V gene. The CDR3 sequence: CASSLGGGVINYGYTF. The CDR3 region has the DNA TGCGCCAGCAGCTTGGGTGGGGGGGTTATCAACTATGGCTACACCTTC.

This chain joins TRBV28 and TRBJ2-3; TRBD2 agrees at 8 bases. There are 16 residues in the CDR3. The germline V gene has CDR1 MDHEN and CDR2 SYDVKM. V was clipped by 3 bases and J by 2 bases; unmatched bases: 7. CDR3 residues: CASSFLAGPTTDTQYF. The CDR3, as DNA: TGTGCCAGCAGTTTCTTAGCGGGACCGACCACAGATACGCAGTATTTT.

The chain employs TRBV5-1 and TRBJ2-5; 11 nucleotides align to TRBD1. Germline trimming cut 4 bases from V and 2 bases from J; bases unmatched to any gene: 7. Germline lookup yields CDR1 SGHRS and CDR2 YFSETQ. The CDR3 consists of 16 residues. DNA of the CDR3: TGCGCCAGCAGCCAACCATGGGACAGGGGGCAAGAGACCCAGTACTTC. Translating it yields CASSQPWDRGQETQYF.

V usage is TRBV19 and J usage is TRBJ1-2; TRBD1 matches at 7 bases. The germline V gene has CDR1 LNHDA and CDR2 SQIVND (reference sequence). The CDR3 contains 14 residues. V was pared by 5 bases and J by 5 bases, with 8 bases of the junction left unmatched. The CDR3 DNA reads as TGTGCCAGTAGTCCAGGGGGGAATCGGTATGGCTACACCTTC. Translated, it gives CASSPGGNRYGYTF.

V usage is TRBV29-1 and J usage is TRBJ2-7; 7 bases map to TRBD2. The trim removed 7 bases at V and 0 bases at J, leaving 3 bases unmatched. The CDR3 consists of 12 residues. Germline values: CDR1 SQVTM, CDR2 ANQGSEA. This CDR3 is CSASGSSYEQYF. Here the CDR3 DNA reads TGCAGCGCTAGCGGTAGCTCCTACGAGCAGTACTTC.

The V gene is TRBV5-4, the J gene TRBJ2-3; 14 bases fit TRBD2. Trimming took 4 bases from V and 0 from J; bases not matched to a gene: 4. The CDR3 runs 17 residues. Germline V gene lookup returns CDR1 SGHNT and CDR2 YYREEE (reference sequence). Written as DNA, the CDR3 is TGTGCCAGCAGCACGGGACTAGCGGGGGTTAGCACAGATACGCAGTATTTT. Its translation is CASSTGLAGVSTDTQYF.

This sequence joins TRBV6-5 and TRBJ2-2; tentative D call: TRBD2 (5 bases). V was cut by 2 bases and J by 6 bases, with 13 bases left in between. Looked up from germline, CDR1 is MNHEY and CDR2 is SVGAGI. This CDR3 contains 15 residues. DNA of the CDR3: TGTGCCAGCAGTTACGACCGGGAACTCCCCGGGGAGCTGTTTTTT. As protein: CASSYDRELPGELFF.

This chain joins TRBV6-1 and TRBJ1-2, with 8 positions matching TRBD1. Germline V gene sequence: CDR1 MNHNS, CDR2 SASEGT. This CDR3 has 13 amino acids. After removal of 5 bases from V and 10 bases from J, the junction contained 9 bases not matched to a gene. In nucleotides, the CDR3 is TGTGCCAGCAGTTTCGGACAGGGCCTTGACTACACCTTC. The encoded protein is CASSFGQGLDYTF.

This sequence joins TRBV9 and TRBJ2-3, with 10 bases lining up with TRBD2. Per the germline V gene, CDR1 is SGDLS and CDR2 is YYNGEE. CDR3 length: 16 residues. With 0 bases clipped from V and 5 bases from J, the junction kept 6 bases outside the gene matches. As DNA, the CDR3 is TGTGCCAGCAGCGTAGGGGCTAGCGGGGGAGTAGATACGCAGTATTTT. Translated, it gives CASSVGASGGVDTQYF. Combining the CDR3 with reference TRBV9 and TRBJ2-3 gives the whole variable domain DSGVTQTPKHLITATGQRVTLRCSPRSGDLSVYWYQQSLDQGLQFLIQYYNGEERAKGNILERFSAQQFPDLHSELNLSSLELGDSALYFCASSVGASGGVDTQYFGPGTRLTVL.

The rearrangement links TRBV28 to TRBJ1-1, with a possible D match to TRBD1 (6 bases). The V gene's germline CDR1 is MDHEN and CDR2 SYDVKM. V was shortened by 6 bases and J by 1 base, with 15 bases between the two germline ends. CDR3 length: 15 residues. Here the CDR3 DNA reads TGTGCCAGCAGCCCCCCTTTAGGGGGGAACACTGAAGCTTTCTTT. As protein: CASSPPLGGNTEAFF.

This chain uses TRBV2 with TRBJ2-3, with a tentative D call TRBD1 (6 bases). Trimming pared 2 bases from V and 0 bases from J, leaving 12 bases between. Germline assignment: CDR1 SNHLY and CDR2 FYNNEI. The CDR3 consists of 16 residues. CDR3 residues: CASSEITGWSTDTQYF. The CDR3 coding sequence is TGTGCCAGCAGTGAAATAACAGGGTGGAGCACAGATACGCAGTATTTT.

This clone was picked up a small number of times. This chain links TRBV4-2 with TRBJ1-2; 7 bases are shared with TRBD1. Germline CDR1 is LGHNA and CDR2 is YNFKEQ. Trimming cost V 0 bases and J 6 bases; bases outside gene matches: 4. There are 14 residues in the CDR3. DNA for the CDR3: TGTGCCAGCAGCCAAGATGGGACAGAGGATGGCTACACCTTC. This codes for CASSQDGTEDGYTF.

V usage is TRBV19 and J usage is TRBJ2-2; TRBD1 matches 9 bases. With 6 bases clipped from V and 3 bases from J, the junction kept 2 bases outside the gene matches. The germline gives CDR1 LNHDA, CDR2 SQIVND (reference sequence). This CDR3 is built from 14 residues. The CDR3 protein is CASRDRGDTGELFF. The CDR3 coding sequence is TGTGCCAGTAGGGACAGGGGCGACACCGGGGAGCTGTTTTTT.

The chain recombines TRBV5-4 with TRBJ1-1; D not certain. V dropped 1 base and J dropped 1 base, with 5 bases sitting between them. Germline values: CDR1 SGHNT, CDR2 YYREEE (reference sequence). The CDR3 consists of 13 residues. The CDR3 loop reads CASSLTANTEAFF. In DNA form, the CDR3 reads TGTGCCAGCAGCTTGACAGCGAACACTGAAGCTTTCTTT.

The CDR3 here is CASSPGTSGSGGFDTQYF. The CDR3 nucleotides read TGCGCCAGCAGCCCCGGGACTAGCGGGAGTGGGGGGTTTGATACGCAGTATTTT. This sequence joins TRBV4-1 and TRBJ2-3; 14 bases line up with TRBD2. J lost 6 bases, V lost 4 bases, and 12 bases had no gene match. The germline V gene has CDR1 MGHRA and CDR2 YSYEKL. The CDR3 length is 18 residues.

The CDR3 DNA follows: TGCGCCAGCAGCTCAGGGGGCGAAAACACCATATATTTT. This gives the protein CASSSGGENTIYF. The V and J genes are TRBV5-1 and TRBJ1-3; 8 nucleotides line up with TRBD1. The germline CDR1 and CDR2 sequences are SGHRS and YFSETQ. The CDR3 runs to 13 residues. The V gene end was trimmed by 3 bases and the J gene end by 6 bases; junction bases not matched to a gene: 2.

The chain couples TRBV28 to TRBJ2-1; D might be TRBD1 (5 bases). This CDR3 has 12 residues. The V gene lost 5 bases and the J gene lost 4 bases, with 6 bases spanning the gap. Germline CDR1 and CDR2: MDHEN and SYDVKM. Here the CDR3 reads CASSRQYNEQFF. DNA for the CDR3: TGTGCCAGCAGTCGACAGTACAATGAGCAGTTCTTC.

The genes are TRBV19 and TRBJ2-7; 8 bases line up with TRBD2. CDR1 LNHDA and CDR2 SQIVND come from the germline V gene (reference sequence). After removal of 1 base from V and 4 bases from J, the junction contained 6 bases not matched to a gene. The CDR3 has 15 residues. DNA for the CDR3: TGTGCCAGTAGTATAGGGAGCGGGAGTCATTACGAGCAGTACTTC. Translation: CASSIGSGSHYEQYF.

This chain connects TRBV6-1 to TRBJ1-3; the D is unclear. Germline V gene lookup returns CDR1 MNHNS and CDR2 SASEGT. V was shortened by 4 bases and J by 4 bases, with 2 bases between the two germline ends. This CDR3 has 11 amino acids. CDR3 DNA sequence: TGTGCCAGCAGTGTAGGAAACACCATATATTTT. Its protein is CASSVGNTIYF.

This clone was seen a handful of times. This chain uses TRBV4-2 with TRBJ1-1; TRBD1 might be the D (6 bases). The CDR3 length is 12 residues. Germline CDR1 LGHNA, CDR2 YNFKEQ. With 4 bases removed from V and 7 bases from J, the gap between germline ends came to 10 bases. The CDR3: CASSPTGNEAFF. CDR3 sequence (DNA): TGTGCCAGCAGCCCGACAGGTAATGAAGCTTTCTTT.

This chain links TRBV2 with TRBJ2-3; 8 bases agree with TRBD2. Unmatched junction bases numbered 12, after V lost 6 bases and J lost 7 bases. The germline V gene encodes CDR1 SNHLY and CDR2 FYNNEI. The CDR3 loop spans 15 amino acids. CDR3 in DNA: TGTGCCAGCAGCACCCTAGGGGCGGGGGGTTATACGCAGTATTTT. Translating gives CASSTLGAGGYTQYF.

The rearrangement joins TRBV2 to TRBJ2-1; 9 bases map to TRBD2. V dropped 6 bases and J dropped 5; count of bases not matched to a gene: 8. The germline CDR1 and CDR2 sequences are SNHLY and FYNNEI. The CDR3 contains 15 residues. The CDR3 spells CASRGGTSLNNEQFF. The CDR3 DNA is TGTGCCAGCAGGGGGGGGACTAGCCTTAACAATGAGCAGTTCTTC.

This chain uses TRBV5-1 with TRBJ2-1; 10 bases align to TRBD2. The germline CDR1 and CDR2 sequences are SGHRS and YFSETQ. V trimming: 3 bases; J trimming: 5 bases; junction bases outside the gene matches: 5. The CDR3 is made up of 15 amino acids. The CDR3 DNA reads as TGCGCCAGCAGCTCAGGACTAGCGGTGGACAATGAGCAGTTCTTC. Encoded protein: CASSSGLAVDNEQFF.

V is TRBV7-3 and J is TRBJ1-1, with 9 bases identical to TRBD1. The J segment lost 7 bases and the V segment lost 2 bases, leaving 14 bases of the junction unmatched. CDR3 length: 17 amino acids. Germline-derived CDR1 and CDR2 are SGHTA and FQGTGA. CDR3 coding DNA: TGTGCCAGCAGCTTACTAGGTATCTGGACAGGGGAGAATGAAGCTTTCTTT. This encodes CASSLLGIWTGENEAFF.

This clone was found a few times. In nucleotides, the CDR3 is TGTGCCAGCAGCGTAGGGGGGGGGCACACTGAAGCTTTCTTT. It yields the protein CASSVGGGHTEAFF. The V gene is TRBV9, the J gene TRBJ1-1; D is perhaps TRBD1 (6 bases). This CDR3 comprises 14 residues. V was shortened by 0 bases and J by 3 bases, with 9 bases between the two germline ends. Germline V gene sequence: CDR1 SGDLS, CDR2 YYNGEE. Full variable domain (outside the CDR3, taken from reference TRBV9 and TRBJ1-1): DSGVTQTPKHLITATGQRVTLRCSPRSGDLSVYWYQQSLDQGLQFLIQYYNGEERAKGNILERFSAQQFPDLHSELNLSSLELGDSALYFCASSVGGGHTEAFFGQGTRLTVV.

V is TRBV27 and J is TRBJ1-2, with D unresolved. V lost 3 bases, J lost 5 bases, and 10 bases lay in between. The germline V gene has CDR1 MNHEY and CDR2 SMNVEV (reference sequence). The CDR3 has 13 residues. The CDR3 nucleotides read TGTGCCAGCAGTTTTTATGGCAATTATGGCTACACCTTC. This gives the protein CASSFYGNYGYTF.

The sample holds one count of this clone. The genes are TRBV7-6 and TRBJ2-7, with 7 positions matching TRBD1. Germline loops: CDR1 SGHVS, CDR2 FNYEAQ. V trimming: 3 bases; J trimming: 2 bases; junction bases outside the gene matches: 7. CDR3 size: 15 residues. DNA of the CDR3: TGTGCCAGCAGCTTCGGGACAGCCGAACCCTACGAGCAGTACTTC. This sequence encodes CASSFGTAEPYEQYF. Variable domain in full (rest from reference TRBV7-6 and TRBJ2-7): GAGVSQSPRYKVTKRGQDVALRCDPISGHVSLYWYRQALGQGPEFLTYFNYEAQQDKSGLPNDRFSAERPEGSISTLTIQRTEQRDSAMYRCASSFGTAEPYEQYFGPGTRLTVT.

CDR3 sequence (DNA): TGTGCCAGCCAGACAGGGAATGAAAAACTGTTTTTT. It is translated as CASQTGNEKLFF. The rearrangement joins TRBV28 to TRBJ1-4; 7 bases agree with TRBD1. V trimming: 8 bases; J trimming: 5 bases; junction bases outside the gene matches: 2. Germline-derived CDR1 and CDR2 are MDHEN and SYDVKM. The CDR3 runs to 12 residues. Full variable domain (missing parts from reference TRBV28 and TRBJ1-4): DVKVTQSSRYLVKRTGEKVFLECVQDMDHENMFWYRQDPGLGLRLIYFSYDVKMKEKGDIPEGYSVSREKKERFSLILESASTNQTSMYLCASQTGNEKLFFGSGTQLSVL.